This note documents a single T cell receptor beta chain sequence. This clonotype was detected only a few times. What antigen it recognizes has not been identified. It has no much larger one-base neighbor in the sample; base qualities were not kept. The library was produced with 5' RACE. The instrument was a NextSeq 500. In the TCR library protocol, unique molecular identifiers were attached to individual cDNA molecules to correct for PCR bias and sequencing error. Both TCR alpha and beta chains were sequenced, and tight co-correlation was observed between alpha and beta sequence abundances in each sample. The source study handled its data this way. Decombinator V4 was used to perform V gene, J gene and CDR3 annotation of TCR sequences. Expanded TCRs were defined as changing significantly between any two time points under a Poisson model with p below 0.0001. TCR abundances were normalised to the total number of TCRs sequenced per sample and expressed as counts per million. TRAV1-2 paired with TRAJ12, TRAJ20 or TRAJ33 defined MAIT TCRs, while TRAV10 paired with TRAJ18 defined iNKT TCRs. VDJdb, accessed on 1 November 2021, was searched for TCRs annotated for CMV, EBV and SARS-CoV-2, and TCRs annotated for more than one antigen were excluded. TCRdb reworked the public reads: Q25 trimming with fastp, MiXCR clone assembly, productive beta chains retained. Rows merge per CDR3 protein into single entries with the most common DNA and genes. The V and J calls come from TCRdb's annotation, not from the publication. This sample gives nearly 45,000 distinct CDR3 sequences in total; approximately 10% of them show up just once. The top ten clonotypes cover around a fifth of the sample.

This sample was included in a study of early T cells in non-severe SARS-CoV-2 infection (dated by TCRdb to 2020 to 2023). Regarding the study in general: Bulk RNA from unsorted whole blood was used for TCR sequencing, so alpha and beta chains could not be paired. The full study reports these points: VDJdb matching was skewed toward anti-spike CD8 responses and likely underestimated virus-specific expansions, missing private and CD4 specificities.

The CDR3 spans 15 residues, from the cysteine through the phenylalanine. Only the CDR3 part of the read is kept: 45 bases, read in frame from the first base. Relative to germline, V is 6 bases shorter and J is 0 bases shorter, with 15 bases between their ends. From a lookup of the germline V gene (reference sequence), CDR1 and CDR2 are SEHNR and FQNEAQ. This was a case-control study nested in a cohort of healthcare workers in London, UK, who had nasopharyngeal swab PCR tests and blood samples taken every week. Healthcare workers were recruited during the week of the UK lockdown, between 23 and 31 March 2020, and followed weekly for up to roughly 15 weeks.

The sample taken for sequencing was whole blood. This chain joins TRBV7-9 to TRBJ2-7, with a weak D call of TRBD1 (6 bases match). The sequence was collected from an adult who was a healthcare worker with PCR-confirmed SARS-CoV-2 infection or an uninfected control (not recorded which). CDR3 loop: CASSLGWTVSYEQYF. The nucleotide sequence is given as TGTGCCAGCAGTCTAGGCTGGACAGTCTCCTACGAGCAGTACTTC.